This TCR beta chain stems from a study of CD8+ T cells in alopecia areata. Study findings and constraints: Resident alphabeta T-cell populations of normal skin are likewise subject to sequencing in scalp samples. TCR sharing was clearer in mice than between patients, perhaps partly owing to patient HLA diversity. Elevated clonality characterized lesional scalp relative to normal scalp, particularly in alopecia totalis/universalis.

CDR1 and CDR2 (germline): SEHNR, FQNEAQ (reference sequence). This CDR3 region has 14 residues. The germline V and J ends were trimmed by 2 bases and 1 base, with 8 bases remaining between them. This clone showed up just a few times. Its cognate antigen is unknown. TCR sequencing used cDNA made by reverse transcription of extracted RNA. Repertoires were generated with immunoSEQ multiplex PCR, while TCRdb's copy carries only in-frame clones and drops some. This table holds over 150,000 clones, roughly 50% found once. V and J are TRBV7-9 and TRBJ2-5; perhaps TRBD2 as D (5 bases). This clonotype originated in a human donor in good health. Sequences were obtained from CD8+ T cells sorted from blood. The CDR3 here is CASSLSGAQETQYF. The CDR3 coding sequence is TGTGCCAGCAGCTTAAGCGGCGCCCAAGAGACCCAGTACTTC.